This is a list of T cell receptor beta chains from one sample in a study of blood T cell repertoires in COVID-19. Generated by immunoSEQ multiplex PCR, the TCRdb table keeps only in-frame clones and is missing some. In the table there are a few hundred thousand clones, 75% to 90% of which are singletons. The sequencing sample was made of PBMCs or T cells enriched from blood (not recorded which). The receptors here all came from a woman between 18 and 30 years old in a cohort exposed to, infected with or recovered from COVID-19 (not recorded which). The CDR3 runs from the conserved cysteine through the conserved F or W. A D gene is named only where the DNA matches it firmly. Some rows mark clone size as missing; the rest say once, few, many or name a class of expanded clone.

abundance,j_gene,d_gene,v_gene,CDR3aa,CDR3nt
.,TRBJ2-5,TRBD1,TRBV19,CASSRDREETQYF,TGTGCCAGCTCCCGGGACAGGGAAGAGACCCAGTACTTC
.,TRBJ2-1,TRBD1,TRBV13,CASSPGPGGGQTRIPFF,TGTGCCAGCAGCCCAGGGCCAGGGGGCGGTCAAACCCGAATCCCGTTCTTC
.,TRBJ1-4,.,TRBV19,CASSMISGEKLFF,TGTGCCAGTAGTATGATTTCCGGGGAAAAACTGTTTTTT
.,TRBJ2-7,TRBD2,TRBV9,CASSPGLAVSYEQYF,TGTGCCAGCAGCCCTGGACTAGCCGTCTCCTACGAGCAGTACTTC
.,TRBJ1-5,TRBD1,TRBV19,CASRRTGESGNQPQHF,TGTGCCAGTAGGAGGACAGGGGAGTCGGGCAATCAGCCCCAGCATTTT
.,TRBJ1-1,TRBD1,TRBV5-1,CASTERQGTNTEAFF,TGCGCCAGCACCGAACGACAGGGGACGAACACTGAAGCTTTCTTT
once,TRBJ2-5,TRBD2,TRBV5-5,CASSHGPGAGGETQYF,TGTGCCAGCAGCCATGGACCCGGGGCCGGGGGGGAGACCCAGTACTTC
.,TRBJ2-7,.,TRBV19,CASSIGGLSYEQYF,TGTGCCAGTAGTATCGGCGGACTCTCCTACGAGCAGTACTTC
.,TRBJ2-1,TRBD2,TRBV14,CASSPIAGAAGEQFF,TGTGCCAGCAGCCCCATAGCGGGGGCCGCGGGTGAGCAGTTCTTC
.,TRBJ2-2,TRBD1,TRBV5-1,CASSRNLGQGAGTGELFF,TGCGCCAGCAGCCGTAATCTCGGACAGGGGGCAGGCACCGGGGAGCTGTTTTTT
once,TRBJ1-5,.,TRBV4-1,CASSHSQGLIGPQHF,TGCGCCAGCAGCCATAGCCAGGGGTTAATTGGGCCCCAGCATTTT
.,TRBJ1-1,.,TRBV12-3/TRBV12-4,CASRQTENTEAFF,TGTGCCAGCAGACAAACAGAAAACACTGAAGCTTTCTTT
.,TRBJ2-6,.,TRBV30,CAWSAQTSSGANVLTF,TGTGCCTGGAGTGCTCAAACTAGCTCTGGGGCCAACGTCCTGACTTTC
.,TRBJ2-3,TRBD2,TRBV11-3,CASSQTGGRGFADTQYF,TGTGCCAGCAGCCAAACTGGCGGGAGAGGATTCGCAGATACGCAGTATTTT
.,TRBJ2-5,.,TRBV7-3,CASSLGQLETQYF,TGTGCCAGCAGCCTAGGACAGCTAGAGACCCAGTACTTC
.,TRBJ1-4,TRBD1,TRBV7-9,CASSSTGDEKLFF,TGTGCCAGCAGCTCGACAGGGGATGAAAAACTGTTTTTT
.,TRBJ2-1,TRBD2,TRBV19,CASSSGGGPNEQFF,TGTGCCAGTAGTAGCGGGGGTGGCCCGAATGAGCAGTTCTTC
.,TRBJ1-4,.,TRBV5-4,CASSRTANEKLFF,TGTGCCAGCAGCCGGACAGCTAATGAAAAACTGTTTTTT
once,TRBJ2-7,TRBD2,TRBV18,CASSPPAGAVREQYF,TGTGCCAGCTCACCACCGGCGGGAGCCGTTCGGGAGCAGTACTTC
.,TRBJ2-3,.,TRBV9,CASSVGGVPDTQYF,TGTGCCAGCAGCGTAGGGGGAGTCCCAGATACGCAGTATTTT
few,TRBJ2-7,.,TRBV14,CASSQGSEGNEQYF,TGTGCCAGCAGCCAAGGATCGGAGGGAAACGAGCAGTACTTC
.,TRBJ1-5,.,TRBV6-5,CASSPPGSQPQHF,TGTGCCAGCAGTCCGCCGGGGAGTCAGCCCCAGCATTTT
.,TRBJ1-2,.,TRBV5-5,CASSSFTGKGNGYTF,TGTGCCAGCAGCTCATTCACAGGGAAAGGGAATGGCTACACCTTC
.,TRBJ1-4,.,TRBV12-3/TRBV12-4,CASSPKDSEKLFF,TGTGCCAGCAGCCCTAAGGACAGCGAAAAACTGTTTTTT
.,TRBJ1-2,.,TRBV6-5,CASSYSSAQGNGYTF,TGTGCCAGCAGTTACTCGAGTGCCCAGGGCAATGGCTACACCTTC
.,TRBJ1-6,.,TRBV11-3,CASSFGLNSPLHF,TGTGCCAGCAGCTTTGGCCTCAATTCACCCCTCCACTTT
.,TRBJ2-3,TRBD2,TRBV6-5,CASSQPGLEADTQYF,TGTGCCAGCAGTCAACCGGGACTAGAGGCAGATACGCAGTATTTT
.,TRBJ1-1,TRBD1,TRBV19,CASSTRWTGGTEAFF,TGTGCCAGTAGTACACGTTGGACAGGGGGTACTGAAGCTTTCTTT
.,TRBJ1-1,.,TRBV7-2,CASSPWGGTEAFF,TGTGCCAGCAGCCCTTGGGGGGGCACTGAAGCTTTCTTT
.,TRBJ1-1,.,TRBV19,CASSPLTGWETEAFF,TGTGCCAGTAGTCCCCTGACGGGGTGGGAGACTGAAGCTTTCTTT
.,TRBJ1-6,TRBD1,TRBV28,CASSFWQGAVSPLHF,TGTGCCAGCAGTTTTTGGCAGGGGGCAGTTTCACCCCTCCACTTT
.,TRBJ1-5,TRBD1,TRBV5-1,CASSLNLAGRQGGSNQPQHF,TGCGCCAGCAGCTTGAATCTAGCAGGCCGACAGGGAGGAAGCAATCAGCCCCAGCATTTT
.,TRBJ1-6,.,TRBV21-1,CASSRGQGPGSPLHF,TGTGCCAGCAGCAGAGGACAGGGGCCGGGATCACCCCTCCACTTT
.,TRBJ1-5,TRBD1,TRBV19,CASSVSGQGGQPQHF,TGTGCCAGTAGTGTATCGGGACAGGGCGGTCAGCCCCAGCATTTT
.,TRBJ2-3,.,TRBV15,CATSRELTQYF,TGTGCCACCAGCAGAGAACTTACGCAGTATTTT